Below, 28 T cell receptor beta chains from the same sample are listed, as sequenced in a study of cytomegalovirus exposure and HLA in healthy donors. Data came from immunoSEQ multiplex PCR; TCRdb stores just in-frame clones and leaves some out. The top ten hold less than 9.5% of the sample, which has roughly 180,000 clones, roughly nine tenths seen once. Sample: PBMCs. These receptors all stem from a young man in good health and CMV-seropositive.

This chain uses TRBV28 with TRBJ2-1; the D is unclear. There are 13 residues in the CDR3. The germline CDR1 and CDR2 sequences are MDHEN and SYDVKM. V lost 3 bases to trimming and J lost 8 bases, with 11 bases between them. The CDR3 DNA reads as TGTGCCAGCAGTTTGCCGGCTAGGTATGAGCAGTTCTTC. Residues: CASSLPARYEQFF.

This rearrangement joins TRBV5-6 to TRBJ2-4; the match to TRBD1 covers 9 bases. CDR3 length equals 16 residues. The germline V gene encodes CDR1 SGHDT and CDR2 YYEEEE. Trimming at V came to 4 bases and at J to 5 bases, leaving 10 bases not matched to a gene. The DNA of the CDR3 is TGTGCCAGCAGCAGCCGGGACAGGGCTCTTCAAAACATTCAGTACTTC. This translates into CASSSRDRALQNIQYF.

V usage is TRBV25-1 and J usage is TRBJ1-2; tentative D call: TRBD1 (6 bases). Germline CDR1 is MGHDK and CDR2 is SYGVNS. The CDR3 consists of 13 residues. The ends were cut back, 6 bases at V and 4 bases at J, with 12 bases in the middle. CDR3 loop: CASSQGRPYGYTF. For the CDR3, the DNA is TGTGCCAGCAGCCAGGGGAGGCCCTATGGCTACACCTTC.

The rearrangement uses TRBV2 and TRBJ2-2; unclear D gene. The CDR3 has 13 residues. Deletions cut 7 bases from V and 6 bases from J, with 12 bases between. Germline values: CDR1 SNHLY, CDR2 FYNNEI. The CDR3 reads CASISGIPGELFF. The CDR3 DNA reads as TGTGCCAGCATCTCTGGGATTCCCGGGGAGCTGTTTTTT.

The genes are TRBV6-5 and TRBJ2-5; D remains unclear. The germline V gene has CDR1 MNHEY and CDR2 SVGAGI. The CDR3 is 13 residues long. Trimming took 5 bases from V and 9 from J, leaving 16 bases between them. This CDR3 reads CASSLKSLWPQYF. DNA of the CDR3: TGTGCCAGCAGTCTAAAATCTTTATGGCCCCAGTACTTC.

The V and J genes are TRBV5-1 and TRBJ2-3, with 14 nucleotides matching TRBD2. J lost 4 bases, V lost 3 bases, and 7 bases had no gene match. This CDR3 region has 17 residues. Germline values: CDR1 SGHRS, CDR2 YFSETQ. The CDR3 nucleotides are TGCGCCAGCAGCTCTGGACTAGCGGGAGGACTGGCAGATACGCAGTATTTT. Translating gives CASSSGLAGGLADTQYF.

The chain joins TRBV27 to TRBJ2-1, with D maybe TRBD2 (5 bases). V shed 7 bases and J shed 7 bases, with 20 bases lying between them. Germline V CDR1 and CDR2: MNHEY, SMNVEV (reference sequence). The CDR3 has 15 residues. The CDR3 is CASKDSWEIENEQFF. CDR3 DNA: TGTGCCAGCAAAGACTCTTGGGAGATTGAGAATGAGCAGTTCTTC.

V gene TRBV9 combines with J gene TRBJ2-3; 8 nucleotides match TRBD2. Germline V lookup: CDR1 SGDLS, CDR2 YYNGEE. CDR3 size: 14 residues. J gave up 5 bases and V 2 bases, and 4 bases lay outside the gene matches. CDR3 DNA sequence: TGTGCCAGCAGCGTGAGCGGGGGACTAGATACGCAGTATTTT. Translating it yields CASSVSGGLDTQYF. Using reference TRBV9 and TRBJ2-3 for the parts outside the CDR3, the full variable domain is DSGVTQTPKHLITATGQRVTLRCSPRSGDLSVYWYQQSLDQGLQFLIQYYNGEERAKGNILERFSAQQFPDLHSELNLSSLELGDSALYFCASSVSGGLDTQYFGPGTRLTVL.

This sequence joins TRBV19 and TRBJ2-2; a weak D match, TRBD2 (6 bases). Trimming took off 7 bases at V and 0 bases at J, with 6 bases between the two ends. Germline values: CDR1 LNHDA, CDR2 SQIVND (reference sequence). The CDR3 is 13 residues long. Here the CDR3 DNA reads TGTGCCAGTACGGGGGCGAACACCGGGGAGCTGTTTTTT. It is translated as CASTGANTGELFF.

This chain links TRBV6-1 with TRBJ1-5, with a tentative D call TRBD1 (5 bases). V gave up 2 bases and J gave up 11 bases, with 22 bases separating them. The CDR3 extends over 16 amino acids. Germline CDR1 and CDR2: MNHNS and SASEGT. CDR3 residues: CASSELAGGGGESQHF. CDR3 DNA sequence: TGTGCCAGCAGTGAACTGGCAGGCGGGGGAGGGGAATCCCAGCATTTT.

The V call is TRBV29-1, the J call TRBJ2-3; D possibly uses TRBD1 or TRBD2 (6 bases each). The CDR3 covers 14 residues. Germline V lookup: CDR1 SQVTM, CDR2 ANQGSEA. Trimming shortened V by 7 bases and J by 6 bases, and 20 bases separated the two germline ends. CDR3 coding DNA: TGCAGCGCCGGGGGCGGCAGGTTGGGGGATACGCAGTATTTT. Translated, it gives CSAGGGRLGDTQYF.

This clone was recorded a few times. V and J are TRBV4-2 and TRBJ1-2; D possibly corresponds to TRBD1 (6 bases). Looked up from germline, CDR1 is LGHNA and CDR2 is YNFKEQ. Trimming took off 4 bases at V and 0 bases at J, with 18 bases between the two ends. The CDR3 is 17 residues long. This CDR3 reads CASSPRGTGVSNYGYTF. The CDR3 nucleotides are TGTGCCAGCAGCCCCAGGGGAACAGGAGTTTCTAACTATGGCTACACCTTC.

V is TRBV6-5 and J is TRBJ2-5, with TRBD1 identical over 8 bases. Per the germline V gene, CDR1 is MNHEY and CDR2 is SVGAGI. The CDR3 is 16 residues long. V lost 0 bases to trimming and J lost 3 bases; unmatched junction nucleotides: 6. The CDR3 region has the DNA TGTGCCAGCAGTTACTCCGGGGCAGGGGGCGAAGAGACCCAGTACTTC. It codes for CASSYSGAGGEETQYF.

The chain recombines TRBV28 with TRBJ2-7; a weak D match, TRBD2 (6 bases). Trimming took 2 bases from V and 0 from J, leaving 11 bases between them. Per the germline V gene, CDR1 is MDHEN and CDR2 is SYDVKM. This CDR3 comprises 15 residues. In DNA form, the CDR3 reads TGTGCCAGCAGTTTAGGAGGGGCTAGCTCCTACGAGCAGTACTTC. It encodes CASSLGGASSYEQYF.

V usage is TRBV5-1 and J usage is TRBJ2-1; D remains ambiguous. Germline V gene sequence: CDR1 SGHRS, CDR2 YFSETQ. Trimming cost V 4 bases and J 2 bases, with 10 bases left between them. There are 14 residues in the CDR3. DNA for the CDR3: TGCGCCAGCAGCATTCCGGACGCCTACAATGAGCAGTTCTTC. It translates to CASSIPDAYNEQFF.

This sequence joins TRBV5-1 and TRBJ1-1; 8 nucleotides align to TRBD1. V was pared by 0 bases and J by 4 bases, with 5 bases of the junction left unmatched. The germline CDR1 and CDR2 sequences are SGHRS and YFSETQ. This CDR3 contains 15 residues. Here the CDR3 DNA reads TGCGCCAGCAGCTTGGCCAGGGGGACAGGCACTGAAGCTTTCTTT. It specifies CASSLARGTGTEAFF.

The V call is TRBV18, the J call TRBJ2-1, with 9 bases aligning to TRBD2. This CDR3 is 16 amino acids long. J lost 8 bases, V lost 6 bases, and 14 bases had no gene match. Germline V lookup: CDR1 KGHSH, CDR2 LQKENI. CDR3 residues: CASSQGGLAGYYEQFF. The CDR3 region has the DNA TGTGCCAGCTCCCAGGGGGGGCTAGCGGGATACTATGAGCAGTTCTTC.

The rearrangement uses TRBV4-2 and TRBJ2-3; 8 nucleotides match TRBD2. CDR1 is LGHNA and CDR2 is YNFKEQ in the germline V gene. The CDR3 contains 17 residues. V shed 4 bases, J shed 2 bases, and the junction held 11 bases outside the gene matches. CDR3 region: CASSRQRGGSVTDTQYF. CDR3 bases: TGTGCCAGCAGCCGCCAACGGGGGGGCTCGGTCACAGATACGCAGTATTTT.

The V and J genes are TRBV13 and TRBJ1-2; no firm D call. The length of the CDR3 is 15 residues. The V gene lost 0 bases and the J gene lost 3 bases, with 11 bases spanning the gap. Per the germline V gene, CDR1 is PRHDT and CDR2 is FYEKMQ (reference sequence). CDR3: CASSLGPLGDYGYTF. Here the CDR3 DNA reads TGTGCCAGCAGCTTAGGTCCACTCGGGGACTATGGCTACACCTTC.

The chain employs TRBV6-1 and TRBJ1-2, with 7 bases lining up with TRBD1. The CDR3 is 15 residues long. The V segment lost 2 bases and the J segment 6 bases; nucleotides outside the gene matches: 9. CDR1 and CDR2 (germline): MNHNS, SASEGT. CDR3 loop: CASSETGGTGDGYTF. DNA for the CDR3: TGTGCCAGCAGTGAAACCGGTGGAACAGGGGATGGCTACACCTTC.

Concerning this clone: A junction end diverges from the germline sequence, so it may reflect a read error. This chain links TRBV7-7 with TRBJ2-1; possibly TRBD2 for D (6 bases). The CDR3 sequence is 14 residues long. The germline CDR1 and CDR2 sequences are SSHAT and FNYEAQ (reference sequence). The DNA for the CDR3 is TGTGCTAGCACACGGCTAGCGTATAACAATGAGCAGTTCTTC. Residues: CASTRLAYNNEQFF.

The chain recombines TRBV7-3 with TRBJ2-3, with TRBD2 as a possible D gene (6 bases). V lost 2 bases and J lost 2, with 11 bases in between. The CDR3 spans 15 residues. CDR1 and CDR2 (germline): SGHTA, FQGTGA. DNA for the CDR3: TGTGCCAGCAGCTTAGTTGCGGGGATCACAGATACGCAGTATTTT. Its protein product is CASSLVAGITDTQYF.

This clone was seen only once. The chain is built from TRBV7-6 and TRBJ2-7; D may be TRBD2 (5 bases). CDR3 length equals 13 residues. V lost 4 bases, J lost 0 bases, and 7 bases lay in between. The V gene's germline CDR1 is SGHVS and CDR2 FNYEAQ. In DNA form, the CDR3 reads TGTGCCAGCAGCTATCGGGACTCCTACGAGCAGTACTTC. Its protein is CASSYRDSYEQYF.

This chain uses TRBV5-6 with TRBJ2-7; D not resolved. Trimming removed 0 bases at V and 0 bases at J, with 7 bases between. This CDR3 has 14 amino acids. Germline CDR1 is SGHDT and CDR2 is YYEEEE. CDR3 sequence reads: CASSLGRSSYEQYF. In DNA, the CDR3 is TGTGCCAGCAGCTTGGGAAGGAGCTCCTACGAGCAGTACTTC.

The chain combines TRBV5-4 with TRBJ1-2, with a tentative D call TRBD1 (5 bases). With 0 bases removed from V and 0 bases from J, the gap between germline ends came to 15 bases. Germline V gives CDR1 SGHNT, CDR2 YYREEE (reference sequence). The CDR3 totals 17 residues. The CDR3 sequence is CASSLDPGEIANYGYTF. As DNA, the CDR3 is TGTGCCAGCAGCTTGGATCCGGGGGAGATAGCTAACTATGGCTACACCTTC.

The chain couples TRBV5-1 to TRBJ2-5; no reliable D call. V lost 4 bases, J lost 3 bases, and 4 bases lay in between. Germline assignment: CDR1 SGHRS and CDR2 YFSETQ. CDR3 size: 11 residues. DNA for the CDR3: TGCGCCAGCAGCGAAAAAGAGACCCAGTACTTC. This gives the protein CASSEKETQYF. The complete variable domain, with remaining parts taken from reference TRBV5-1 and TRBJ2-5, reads KAGVTQTPRYLIKTRGQQVTLSCSPISGHRSVSWYQQTPGQGLQFLFEYFSETQRNKGNFPGRFSGRQFSNSRSEMNVSTLELGDSALYLCASSEKETQYFGPGTRLLVL.

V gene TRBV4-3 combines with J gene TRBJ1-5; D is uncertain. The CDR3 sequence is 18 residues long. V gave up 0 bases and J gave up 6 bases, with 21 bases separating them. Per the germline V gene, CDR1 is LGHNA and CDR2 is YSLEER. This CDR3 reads CASSQDAPGGLNPQPQHF. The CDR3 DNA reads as TGCGCCAGCAGCCAAGATGCCCCCGGCGGGCTAAACCCTCAGCCCCAGCATTTT.

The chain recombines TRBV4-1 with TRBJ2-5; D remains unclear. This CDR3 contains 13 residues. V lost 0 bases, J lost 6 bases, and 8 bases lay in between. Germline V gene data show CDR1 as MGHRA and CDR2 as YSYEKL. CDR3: CASSQDFLKTQYF. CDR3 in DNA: TGCGCCAGCAGCCAAGACTTTCTAAAGACCCAGTACTTC.